This TCR beta chain was found in a study of T cell responses to AZD1222 COVID-19 vaccine. Study-level information: Second-dose groups at about 4 or about 12 weeks were pooled. Study-wide points: As reported, nearly half of all spike-specific TCRs target variant regions that are unmutated. Increased Spike-specific TCR breadth and depth were observed after two AZD1222 doses.

In regard to this clone: Antigen specificity is unknown.

Germline CDR1 reads SEHNR; CDR2 reads FQNEAQ (reference sequence). The ends were cut back, 4 bases at V and 6 bases at J, with 18 bases in the middle. The CDR3 contains 15 residues. This table comes from immunoSEQ multiplex PCR, and its TCRdb copy is limited to in-frame clones, with some not included. The table has 60,000 to 85,000 clones, roughly 85% seen once. The clonotype was recovered from an adult in good health. The rearrangement links TRBV7-9 to TRBJ1-1; possible D gene TRBD1, 5 bases. Sequenced material: peripheral blood, taken on day 0 of AZD1222 vaccination. The CDR3 DNA is TGTGCCAGCAGCTCCACTGTCCAGGGTCTCGCTGAAGCTTTCTTT. Translated: CASSSTVQGLAEAFF.